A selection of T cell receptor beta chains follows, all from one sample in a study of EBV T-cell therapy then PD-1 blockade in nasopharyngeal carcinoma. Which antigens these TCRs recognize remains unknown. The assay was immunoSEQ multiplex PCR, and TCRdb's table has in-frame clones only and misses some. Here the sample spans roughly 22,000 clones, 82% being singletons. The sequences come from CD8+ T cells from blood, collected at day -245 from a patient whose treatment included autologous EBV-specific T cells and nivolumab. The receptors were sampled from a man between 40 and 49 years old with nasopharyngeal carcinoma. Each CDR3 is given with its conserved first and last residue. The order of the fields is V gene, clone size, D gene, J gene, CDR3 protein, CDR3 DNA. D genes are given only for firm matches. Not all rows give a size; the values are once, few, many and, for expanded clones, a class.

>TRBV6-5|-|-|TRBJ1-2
CASSYLGQNYGYTF
TGTGCCAGCAGTTACCTCGGGCAGAACTATGGCTACACCTTC
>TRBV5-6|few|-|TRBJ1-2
CASSEGDYGYTF
TGTGCCAGCAGCGAGGGCGATTATGGCTACACCTTC
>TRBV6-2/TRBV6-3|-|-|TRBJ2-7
CASSYPGTLSSYEQYF
TGTGCCAGCAGTTACCCAGGGACGCTCAGCTCCTACGAGCAGTACTTC
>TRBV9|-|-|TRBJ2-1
CASSSNPGSYNEQFF
TGTGCCAGCAGTTCTAACCCGGGCTCCTACAATGAGCAGTTCTTC
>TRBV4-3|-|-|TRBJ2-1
CASSQDGWGNEQFF
TGCGCCAGCAGCCAAGATGGGTGGGGGAATGAGCAGTTCTTC
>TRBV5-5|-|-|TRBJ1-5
CASSLLARRGSNQPQHF
TGTGCCAGCAGCTTGCTGGCCCGCAGGGGAAGCAATCAGCCCCAGCATTTT
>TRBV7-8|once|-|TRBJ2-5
CASSPWADQETQYF
TGTGCCAGCAGCCCGTGGGCAGACCAAGAGACCCAGTACTTC
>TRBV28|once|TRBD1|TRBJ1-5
CASSWGTGLNQPQHF
TGTGCCAGCAGTTGGGGGACAGGTTTAAATCAGCCCCAGCATTTT
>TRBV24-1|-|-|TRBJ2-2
CATMGSVDTGELFF
TGTGCCACCATGGGTTCCGTCGACACCGGGGAGCTGTTTTTT
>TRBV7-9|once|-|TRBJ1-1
CASSGIPTEAFF
TGTGCCAGCAGCGGAATTCCGACTGAAGCTTTCTTT
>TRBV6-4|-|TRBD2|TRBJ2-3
CTHTGTSGPDTQYF
TGTACACACACCGGGACTAGCGGCCCAGATACGCAGTATTTT
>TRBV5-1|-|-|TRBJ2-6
CASSFRGPGANVLTF
TGCGCCAGCAGCTTCAGGGGCCCTGGGGCCAACGTCCTGACTTTC
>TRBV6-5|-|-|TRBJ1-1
CASRRGRTEAFF
TGTGCCAGCAGGAGAGGGAGGACTGAAGCTTTCTTT
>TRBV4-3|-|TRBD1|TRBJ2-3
CASSRETGADTQYF
TGCGCCAGCAGCCGTGAAACAGGGGCAGATACGCAGTATTTT
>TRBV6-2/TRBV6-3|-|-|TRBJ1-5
CASSPGDTYSLQPQHF
TGTGCCAGCAGCCCCGGGGACACGTATTCTCTTCAGCCCCAGCATTTT
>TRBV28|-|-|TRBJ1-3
CASTRQATSGNTIYF
TGTGCCAGCACAAGACAGGCCACCTCTGGAAACACCATATATTTT
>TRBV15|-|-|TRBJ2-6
CATSTLYSGANVLTF
TGTGCCACCAGCACGCTCTACTCTGGGGCCAACGTCCTGACTTTC
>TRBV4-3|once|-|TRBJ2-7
CASSQDSYSYEQYF
TGCGCCAGCAGCCAGGACAGTTACTCCTACGAGCAGTACTTC
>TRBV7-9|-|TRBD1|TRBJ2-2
CASSFDRVGNTGELFF
TGTGCCAGCAGCTTTGACAGGGTAGGGAACACCGGGGAGCTGTTTTTT
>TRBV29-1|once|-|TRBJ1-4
CSVGTRHEKLFF
TGCAGCGTCGGGACCCGGCACGAAAAACTGTTTTTT
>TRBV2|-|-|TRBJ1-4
CASKGWLRTNEKLFF
TGTGCCAGCAAGGGTTGGTTACGGACTAATGAAAAACTGTTTTTT
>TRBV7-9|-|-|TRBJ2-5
CASSLGGPQETQYF
TGTGCCAGCAGCTTAGGGGGGCCCCAAGAGACCCAGTACTTC
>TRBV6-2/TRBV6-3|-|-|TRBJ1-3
CASSRGLSGNTIYF
TGTGCCAGCAGCCGAGGGCTCTCTGGAAACACCATATATTTT
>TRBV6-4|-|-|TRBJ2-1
CASSDSRGAGDEQFF
TGTGCCAGCAGTGACTCGAGGGGGGCTGGGGATGAGCAGTTCTTC
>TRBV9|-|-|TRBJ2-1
CASSVAGPAGEQFF
TGTGCCAGCAGCGTAGCGGGGCCCGCGGGTGAGCAGTTCTTC
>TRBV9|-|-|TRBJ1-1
CASSVDGLANTEAFF
TGTGCCAGCAGCGTAGATGGGCTGGCTAACACTGAAGCTTTCTTT
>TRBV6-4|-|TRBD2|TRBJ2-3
CASSAASGGTDTQYF
TGTGCCAGCAGTGCTGCTAGCGGGGGGACAGATACGCAGTATTTT
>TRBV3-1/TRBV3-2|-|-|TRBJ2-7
CASSRGGDRRSYEQYF
TGTGCCAGCTCCCGGGGGGGGGACAGGCGCTCCTACGAGCAGTACTTC
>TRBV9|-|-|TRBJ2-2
CASSVKRLVNTGELFF
TGTGCCAGCAGCGTTAAGAGGCTAGTTAACACCGGGGAGCTGTTTTTT
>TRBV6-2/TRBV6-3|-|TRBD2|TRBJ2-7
CASSYSIPHGGDYEQYF
TGTGCCAGCAGTTACTCGATTCCCCACGGGGGGGACTACGAGCAGTACTTC
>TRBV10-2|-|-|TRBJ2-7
CASSEGPGSYEQYF
TGCGCCAGCAGTGAAGGACCAGGGTCCTACGAGCAGTACTTC
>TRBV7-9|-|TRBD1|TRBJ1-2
CASSQGQGAYGYTF
TGTGCCAGCAGCCAGGGACAGGGGGCCTATGGCTACACCTTC